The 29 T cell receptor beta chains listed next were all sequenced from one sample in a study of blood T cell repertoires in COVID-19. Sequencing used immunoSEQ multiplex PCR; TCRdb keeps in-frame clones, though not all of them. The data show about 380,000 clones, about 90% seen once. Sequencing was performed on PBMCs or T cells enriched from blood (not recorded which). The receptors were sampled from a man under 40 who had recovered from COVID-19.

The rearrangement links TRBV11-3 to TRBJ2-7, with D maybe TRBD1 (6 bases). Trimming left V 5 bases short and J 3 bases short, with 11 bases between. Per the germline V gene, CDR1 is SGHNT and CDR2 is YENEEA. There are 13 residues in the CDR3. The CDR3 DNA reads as TGTGCCAGCAGCAGAGGACAGAGCTACGAGCAGTACTTC. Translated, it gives CASSRGQSYEQYF.

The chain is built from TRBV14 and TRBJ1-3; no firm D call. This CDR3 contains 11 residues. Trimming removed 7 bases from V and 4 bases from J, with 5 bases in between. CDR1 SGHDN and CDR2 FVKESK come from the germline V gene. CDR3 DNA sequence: TGTGCCAGCACCGGGGGAAACACCATATATTTT. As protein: CASTGGNTIYF.

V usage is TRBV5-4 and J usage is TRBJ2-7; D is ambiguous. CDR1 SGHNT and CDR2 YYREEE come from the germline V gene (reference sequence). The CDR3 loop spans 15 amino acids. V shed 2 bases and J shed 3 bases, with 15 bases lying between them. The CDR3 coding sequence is TGTGCCAGCAGCTTAAACGGAATGGGCTACTACGAGCAGTACTTC. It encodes CASSLNGMGYYEQYF.

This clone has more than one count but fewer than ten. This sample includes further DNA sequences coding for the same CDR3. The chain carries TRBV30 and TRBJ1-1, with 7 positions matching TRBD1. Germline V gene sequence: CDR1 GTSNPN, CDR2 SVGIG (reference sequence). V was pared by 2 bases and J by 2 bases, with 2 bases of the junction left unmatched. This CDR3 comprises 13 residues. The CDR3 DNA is TGTGCCTGGAGTCGACAGGGAAACACTGAAGCTTTCTTT. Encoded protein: CAWSRQGNTEAFF.

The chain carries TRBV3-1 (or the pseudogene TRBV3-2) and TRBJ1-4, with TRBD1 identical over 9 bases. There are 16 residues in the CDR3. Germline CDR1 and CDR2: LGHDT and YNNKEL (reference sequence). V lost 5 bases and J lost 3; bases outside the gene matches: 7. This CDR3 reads CASSGQGSIANEKLFF. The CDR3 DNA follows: TGTGCCAGCAGCGGACAGGGGTCGATCGCTAATGAAAAACTGTTTTTT.

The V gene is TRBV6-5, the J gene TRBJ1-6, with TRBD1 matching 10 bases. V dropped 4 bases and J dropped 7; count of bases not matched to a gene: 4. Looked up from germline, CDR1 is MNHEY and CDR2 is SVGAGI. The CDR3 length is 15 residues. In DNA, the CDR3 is TGTGCCAGCAGTTTTCAGGACAGGGGGAATTCACCCCTCCACTTT. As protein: CASSFQDRGNSPLHF.

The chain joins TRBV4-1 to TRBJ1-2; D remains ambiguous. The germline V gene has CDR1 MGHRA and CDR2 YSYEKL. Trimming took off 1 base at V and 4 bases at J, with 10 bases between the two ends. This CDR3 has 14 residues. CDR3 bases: TGCGCCAGCAGCCAAGGAGAGGCGGGCTATGGCTACACCTTC. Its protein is CASSQGEAGYGYTF.

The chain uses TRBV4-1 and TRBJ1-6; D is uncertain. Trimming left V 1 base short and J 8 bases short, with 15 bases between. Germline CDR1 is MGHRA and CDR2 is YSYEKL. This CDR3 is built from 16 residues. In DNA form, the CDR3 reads TGCGCCAGCAGCCAAGGGCGGGCCGAAATAGATTCACCCCTCCACTTT. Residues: CASSQGRAEIDSPLHF.

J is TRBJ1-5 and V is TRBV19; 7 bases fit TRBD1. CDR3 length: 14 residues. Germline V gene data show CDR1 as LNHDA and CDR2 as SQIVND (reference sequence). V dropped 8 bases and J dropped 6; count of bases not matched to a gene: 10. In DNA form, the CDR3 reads TGTGCCAGTTCAGGGGGGAGTGAGTTTCAGCCCCAGCATTTT. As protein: CASSGGSEFQPQHF.

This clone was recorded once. The CDR3 protein is CASSPAEGTEAFF. The DNA of the CDR3 is TGTGCCAGTAGTCCGGCAGAGGGCACTGAAGCTTTCTTT. The chain employs TRBV19 and TRBJ1-1; D call uncertain. The CDR3 length is 13 residues. V was shortened by 5 bases and J by 4 bases, with 11 bases between the two germline ends. Germline CDR1 reads LNHDA; CDR2 reads SQIVND (reference sequence).

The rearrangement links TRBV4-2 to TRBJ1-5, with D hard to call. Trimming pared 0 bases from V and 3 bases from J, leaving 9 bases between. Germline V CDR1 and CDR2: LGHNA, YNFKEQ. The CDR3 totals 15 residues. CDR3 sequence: CASSQEGRDNQPQHF. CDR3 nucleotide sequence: TGTGCCAGCAGCCAAGAAGGGCGGGACAATCAGCCCCAGCATTTT.

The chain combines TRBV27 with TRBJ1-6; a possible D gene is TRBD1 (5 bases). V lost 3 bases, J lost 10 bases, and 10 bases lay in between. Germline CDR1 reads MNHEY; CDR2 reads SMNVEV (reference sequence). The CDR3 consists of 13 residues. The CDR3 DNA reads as TGTGCCAGCAGTTTTAAGACAGCATCACCCCTCCACTTT. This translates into CASSFKTASPLHF.

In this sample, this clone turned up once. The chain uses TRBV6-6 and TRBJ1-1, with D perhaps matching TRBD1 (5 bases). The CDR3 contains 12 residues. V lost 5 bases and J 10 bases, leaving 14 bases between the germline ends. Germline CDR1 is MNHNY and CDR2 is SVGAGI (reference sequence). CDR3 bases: TGTGCCAGCAGTACGGACAATATCCGAGCTTTCTTT. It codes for CASSTDNIRAFF.

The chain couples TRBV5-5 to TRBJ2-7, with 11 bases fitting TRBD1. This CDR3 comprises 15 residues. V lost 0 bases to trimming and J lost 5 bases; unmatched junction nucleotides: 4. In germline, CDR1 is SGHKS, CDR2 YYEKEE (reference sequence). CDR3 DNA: TGTGCCAGCAGCTTGGGGGACAGGGGGGACGACGAGCAGTACTTC. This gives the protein CASSLGDRGDDEQYF.

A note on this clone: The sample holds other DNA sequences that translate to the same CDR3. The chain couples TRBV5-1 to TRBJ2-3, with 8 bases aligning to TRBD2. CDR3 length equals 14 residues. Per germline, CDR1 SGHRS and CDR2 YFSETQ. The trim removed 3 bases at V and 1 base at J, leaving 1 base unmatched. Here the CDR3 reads CASSYSGGTDTQYF. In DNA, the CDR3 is TGCGCCAGCAGCTATAGCGGGGGCACAGATACGCAGTATTTT. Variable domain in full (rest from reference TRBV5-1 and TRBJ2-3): KAGVTQTPRYLIKTRGQQVTLSCSPISGHRSVSWYQQTPGQGLQFLFEYFSETQRNKGNFPGRFSGRQFSNSRSEMNVSTLELGDSALYLCASSYSGGTDTQYFGPGTRLTVL.

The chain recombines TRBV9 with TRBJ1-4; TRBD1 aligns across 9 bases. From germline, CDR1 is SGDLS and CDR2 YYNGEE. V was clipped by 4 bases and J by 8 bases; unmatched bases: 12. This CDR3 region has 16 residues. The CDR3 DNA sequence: TGTGCCAGCAGCTCGGGACAGGGAAGTGCAGGGGAAAAACTGTTTTTT. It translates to CASSSGQGSAGEKLFF.

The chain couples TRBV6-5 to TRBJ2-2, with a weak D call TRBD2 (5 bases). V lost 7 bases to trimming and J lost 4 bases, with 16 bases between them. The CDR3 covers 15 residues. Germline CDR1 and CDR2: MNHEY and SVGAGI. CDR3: CASKPTWRSTGELFF. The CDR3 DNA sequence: TGTGCCAGCAAACCGACCTGGAGGAGCACCGGGGAGCTGTTTTTT.

The CDR3 DNA reads TGTGCCAGCAGTTACTCGGTCTCCGGAGTGGGTGAAAAACTGTTTTTT. Its protein product is CASSYSVSGVGEKLFF. The chain uses TRBV6-5 and TRBJ1-4; no reliable D call. The ends were cut back, 0 bases at V and 7 bases at J, with 15 bases in the middle. The CDR3 covers 16 residues. Germline V gives CDR1 MNHEY, CDR2 SVGAGI.

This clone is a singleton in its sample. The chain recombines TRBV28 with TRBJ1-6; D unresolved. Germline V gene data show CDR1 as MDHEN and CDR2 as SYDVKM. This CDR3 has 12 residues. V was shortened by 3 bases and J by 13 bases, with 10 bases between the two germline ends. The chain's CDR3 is CASSLIRRPLHF. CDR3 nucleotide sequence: TGTGCCAGCAGTTTGATTAGGCGGCCCCTCCACTTT.

The CDR3 nucleotides are TGTGCCATCACAATTGGGGGGAGCTACGAGCAGTACTTC. As protein: CAITIGGSYEQYF. This chain joins TRBV6-5 and TRBJ2-7; TRBD2 might be the D (6 bases). The CDR3 consists of 13 residues. The V end was cut by 10 bases, the J end by 3 bases, with 16 bases between. The germline V gene encodes CDR1 MNHEY and CDR2 SVGAGI.

CDR3 DNA: TGTGCCAGCAGCTGGGGGGGGCAGCGGTTATACGAGCAGTACTTC. This codes for CASSWGGQRLYEQYF. The V call is TRBV7-2, the J call TRBJ2-7; a weak D match, TRBD2 (7 bases). Trimming removed 4 bases at V and 4 bases at J, with 17 bases between. The CDR3 spans 15 residues. CDR1 and CDR2 from the germline V gene are SGHTA and FQGNSA.

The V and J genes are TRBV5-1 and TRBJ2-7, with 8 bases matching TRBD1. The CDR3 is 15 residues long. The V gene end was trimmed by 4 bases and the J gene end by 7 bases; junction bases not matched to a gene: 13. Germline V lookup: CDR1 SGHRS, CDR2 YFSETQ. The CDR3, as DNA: TGCGCCAGCAGCGACGGGACAGGTCGTTCTAAAGAGCAGTACTTC. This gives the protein CASSDGTGRSKEQYF.

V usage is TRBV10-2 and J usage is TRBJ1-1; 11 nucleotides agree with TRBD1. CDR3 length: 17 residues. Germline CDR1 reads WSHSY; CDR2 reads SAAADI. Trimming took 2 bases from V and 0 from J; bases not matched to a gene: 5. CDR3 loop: CASSEEGTGGVNTEAFF. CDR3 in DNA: TGCGCCAGCAGTGAGGAGGGGACAGGGGGGGTGAACACTGAAGCTTTCTTT.

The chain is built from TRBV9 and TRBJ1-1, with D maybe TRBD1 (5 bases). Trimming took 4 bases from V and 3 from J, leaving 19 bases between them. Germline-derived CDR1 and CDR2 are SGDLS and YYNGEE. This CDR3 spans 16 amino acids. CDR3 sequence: CASSSPLGRVDTEAFF. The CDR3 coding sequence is TGTGCCAGCAGCTCCCCGCTCGGCAGGGTAGACACTGAAGCTTTCTTT.

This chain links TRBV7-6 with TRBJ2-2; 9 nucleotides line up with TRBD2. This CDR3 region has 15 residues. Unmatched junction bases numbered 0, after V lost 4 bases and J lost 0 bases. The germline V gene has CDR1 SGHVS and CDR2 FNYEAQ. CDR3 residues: CASSWTSANTGELFF. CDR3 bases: TGTGCCAGCAGCTGGACTAGCGCGAACACCGGGGAGCTGTTTTTT.

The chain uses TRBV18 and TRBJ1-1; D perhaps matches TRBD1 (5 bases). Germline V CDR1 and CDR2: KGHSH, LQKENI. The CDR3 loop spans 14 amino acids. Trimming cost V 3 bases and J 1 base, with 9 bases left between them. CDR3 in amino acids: CASSPSQENTEAFF. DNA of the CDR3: TGTGCCAGCTCACCCTCACAGGAGAACACTGAAGCTTTCTTT. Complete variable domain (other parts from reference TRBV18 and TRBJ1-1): NAGVMQNPRHLVRRRGQEARLRCSPMKGHSHVYWYRQLPEEGLKFMVYLQKENIIDESGMPKERFSAEFPKEGPSILRIQQVVRGDSAAYFCASSPSQENTEAFFGQGTRLTVV.

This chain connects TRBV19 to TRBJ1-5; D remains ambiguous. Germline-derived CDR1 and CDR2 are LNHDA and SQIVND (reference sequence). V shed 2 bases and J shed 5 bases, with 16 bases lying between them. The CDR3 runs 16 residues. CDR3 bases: TGTGCCAGTAGTATAATTGGCTACAGTGTTTATCAGCCCCAGCATTTT. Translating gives CASSIIGYSVYQPQHF. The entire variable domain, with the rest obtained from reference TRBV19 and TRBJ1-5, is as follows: DGGITQSPKYLFRKEGQNVTLSCEQNLNHDAMYWYRQDPGQGLRLIYYSQIVNDFQKGDIAEGYSVSREKKESFPLTVTSAQKNPTAFYLCASSIIGYSVYQPQHFGDGTRLSIL.

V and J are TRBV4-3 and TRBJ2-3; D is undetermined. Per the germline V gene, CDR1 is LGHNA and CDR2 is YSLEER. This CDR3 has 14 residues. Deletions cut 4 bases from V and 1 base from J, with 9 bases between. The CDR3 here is CASSPVGGTDTQYF. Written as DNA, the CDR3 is TGCGCCAGCAGCCCCGTAGGAGGCACAGATACGCAGTATTTT.

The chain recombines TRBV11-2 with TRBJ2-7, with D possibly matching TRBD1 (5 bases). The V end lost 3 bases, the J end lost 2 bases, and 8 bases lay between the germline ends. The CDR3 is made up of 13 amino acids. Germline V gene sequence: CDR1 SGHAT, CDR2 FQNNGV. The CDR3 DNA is TGTGCCAGCAGCTTCGACAGTCCCTACGAGCAGTACTTC. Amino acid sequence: CASSFDSPYEQYF.